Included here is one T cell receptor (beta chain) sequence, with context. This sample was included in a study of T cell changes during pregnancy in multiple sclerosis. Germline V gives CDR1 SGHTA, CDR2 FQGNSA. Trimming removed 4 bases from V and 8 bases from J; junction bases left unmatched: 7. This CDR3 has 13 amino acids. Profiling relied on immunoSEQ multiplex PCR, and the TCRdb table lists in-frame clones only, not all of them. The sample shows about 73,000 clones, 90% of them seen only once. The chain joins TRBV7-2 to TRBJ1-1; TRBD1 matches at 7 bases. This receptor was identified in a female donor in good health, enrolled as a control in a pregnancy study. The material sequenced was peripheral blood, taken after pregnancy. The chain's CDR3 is CASSSQQGTEAFF. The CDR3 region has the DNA TGTGCCAGCAGCTCGCAACAGGGGACCGAAGCTTTCTTT.